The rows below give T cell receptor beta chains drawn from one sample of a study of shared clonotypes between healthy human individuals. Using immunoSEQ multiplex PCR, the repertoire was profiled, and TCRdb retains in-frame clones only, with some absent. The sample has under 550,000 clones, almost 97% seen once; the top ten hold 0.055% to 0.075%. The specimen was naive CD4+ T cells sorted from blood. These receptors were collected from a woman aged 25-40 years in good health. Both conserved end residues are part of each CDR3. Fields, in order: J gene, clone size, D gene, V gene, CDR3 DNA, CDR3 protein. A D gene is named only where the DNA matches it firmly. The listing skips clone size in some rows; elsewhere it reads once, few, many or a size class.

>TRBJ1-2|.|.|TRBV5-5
TGTGCCAGCAGCTTAGTTCTCAGGGAGTACTATGGCTACACCTTC
CASSLVLREYYGYTF
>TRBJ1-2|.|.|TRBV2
TGTGCCAGCAGTGTTTTATCCGGGGCAGGGCAGGGCTACACCTTC
CASSVLSGAGQGYTF
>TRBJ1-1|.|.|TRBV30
TGTGCCTGGAGCGGGGACACTGAAGCTTTCTTT
CAWSGDTEAFF
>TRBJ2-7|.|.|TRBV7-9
TGTGCCAGCAGCTCCGGGACCCAGTCCTACGAGCAGTACTTC
CASSSGTQSYEQYF
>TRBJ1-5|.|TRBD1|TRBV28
TGTGCCAGCAGCCTTAGACAGGGGGCTGGCAATCAGCCCCAGCATTTT
CASSLRQGAGNQPQHF
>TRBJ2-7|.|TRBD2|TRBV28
TGTGCCAGCAGTCTTTATACAGCGGGAGATATCTACGAGCAGTACTTC
CASSLYTAGDIYEQYF
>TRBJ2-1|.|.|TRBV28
TGTGCCAGCAGTTTATCCCTGACCAGTAACAATGAGCAGTTCTTC
CASSLSLTSNNEQFF
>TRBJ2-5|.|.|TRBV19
TGTGCCAGTAGTGGGCAGCCCCAAGAGACCCAGTACTTC
CASSGQPQETQYF
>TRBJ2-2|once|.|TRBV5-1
TGCGCCAGTACCCACGACACCGGGGAGCTGTTTTTT
CASTHDTGELFF
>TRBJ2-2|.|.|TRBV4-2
TGTGCCAGCAGCCAAGAGGTCAGGCCGAACACCGGGGAGCTGTTTTTT
CASSQEVRPNTGELFF
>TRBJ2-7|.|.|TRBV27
TGTGCCAGCAAAGAGGGCACCTACGAGCAGTACTTC
CASKEGTYEQYF
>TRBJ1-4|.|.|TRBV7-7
TGTGCCAGCAGCTTAGTCGGCGGGCGCTTCGGTTCTAATGAAAAACTGTTTTTT
CASSLVGGRFGSNEKLFF
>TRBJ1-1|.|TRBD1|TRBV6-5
TGTGCCAGCAGGCGGGGGGACAGGTCGAACACTGAAGCTTTCTTT
CASRRGDRSNTEAFF
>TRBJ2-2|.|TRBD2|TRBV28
TGTGCCAGCAGTTTATGGACTAGCGGGAACACCGGGGAGCTGTTTTTT
CASSLWTSGNTGELFF
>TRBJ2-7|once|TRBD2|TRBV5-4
TGTGCCAGCTCGATACCTTGGGGGACTAGCGGGAGAGGCGACGAGCAGTACTTC
CASSIPWGTSGRGDEQYF
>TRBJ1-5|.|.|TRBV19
TGTGCCAGTAGAACGGGGGATAGTATTAGCAATCAGCCCCAGCATTTT
CASRTGDSISNQPQHF
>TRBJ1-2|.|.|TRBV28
TGTGCCACCCGAGTGGATGGCTACACCTTC
CATRVDGYTF
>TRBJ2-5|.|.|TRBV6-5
TGTGCCAGCAGTTACAGGGGGAGAGAGACCCAGTACTTC
CASSYRGRETQYF
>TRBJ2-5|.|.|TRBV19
TGTGCCAGTAGTACCTCCGGCGGCGGGACATTACAAGAGACCCAGTACTTC
CASSTSGGGTLQETQYF
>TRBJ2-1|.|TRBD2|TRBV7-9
TGTGCCAGCAGCTTAGTTCGGGAGGGAAATGAGCAGTTCTTC
CASSLVREGNEQFF
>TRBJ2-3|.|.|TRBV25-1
TGTGCCAGCAGTGACGTAAGTGCCGGGAAAGATACGCAGTATTTT
CASSDVSAGKDTQYF
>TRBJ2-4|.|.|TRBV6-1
TGTGCCAGCAGTTCCCAATGGAGCACTCAGTACTTC
CASSSQWSTQYF
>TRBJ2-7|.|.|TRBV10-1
TGCGCCAGCAGTGAGCGGGGTCTAGGGACCTACGAGCAGTACTTC
CASSERGLGTYEQYF
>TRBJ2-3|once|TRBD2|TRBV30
TGTGCCTGGAGTCTGATAGCGGGAACAGATACGCAGTATTTT
CAWSLIAGTDTQYF
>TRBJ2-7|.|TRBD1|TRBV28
TGTGCCAGCAGTCCGGGACAGGGTTCCTACGAGCAGTACTTC
CASSPGQGSYEQYF
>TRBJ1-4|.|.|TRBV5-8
TGTGCCAGCAGCCCTCGTCCGGCCGAAAAACTGTTTTTT
CASSPRPAEKLFF
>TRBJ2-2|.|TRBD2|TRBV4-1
TGCGCCAGCAGCATTACTAGCGGGAGAGATACCGGGGAGCTGTTTTTT
CASSITSGRDTGELFF
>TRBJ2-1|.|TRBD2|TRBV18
TGTGCCAGCTCGAAACAGACTAGCGGGACCTACAATGAGCAGTTCTTC
CASSKQTSGTYNEQFF
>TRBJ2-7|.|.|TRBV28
TGTGCCAGCAGTCAGACAGCCTACGAGCAGTACTTC
CASSQTAYEQYF
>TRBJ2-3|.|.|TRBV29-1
TGCAGCGTTACAGGGTACATCTCTGGGGATACGCAGTATTTT
CSVTGYISGDTQYF
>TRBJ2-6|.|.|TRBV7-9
TGTGCCAGCAGCCCCCTTTTAATCCCTGGGGCCAACGTCCTGACTTTC
CASSPLLIPGANVLTF
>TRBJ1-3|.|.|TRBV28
TGTGCCAGCAGCCCCATTCCCGGAAACACCATATATTTT
CASSPIPGNTIYF
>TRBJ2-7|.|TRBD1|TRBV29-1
TGCAGCGTTGTAGTTCAGGGGGAGTCCGAGCAGTACTTC
CSVVVQGESEQYF
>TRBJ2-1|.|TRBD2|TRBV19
TGTGCCAGTAGTATCTCCTCCGGGAGGGCGTCCTACAATGAGCAGTTCTTC
CASSISSGRASYNEQFF
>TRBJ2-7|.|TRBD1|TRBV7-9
TGTGCCAGCAGCTTAGCCGGGACAGGGGGATGGTACGAGCAGTACTTC
CASSLAGTGGWYEQYF
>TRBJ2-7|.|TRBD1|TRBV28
TGTGCCAGCAGTTTATCCGGGACAGGGGGCGGCGAGCAGTACTTC
CASSLSGTGGGEQYF
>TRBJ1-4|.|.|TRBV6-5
TGTGCCAGCAGTTACTCTTTCTGGGAGGATGAAAAACTGTTTTTT
CASSYSFWEDEKLFF
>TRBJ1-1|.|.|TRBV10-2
TGCGCCAGCACTCACCCAACCTTCACTGAAGCTTTCTTT
CASTHPTFTEAFF
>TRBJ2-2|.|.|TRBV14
TGTGCCAGCAGCCAAAGCGATCGGGTCGGGGAGCTGTTTTTT
CASSQSDRVGELFF
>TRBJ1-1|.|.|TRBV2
TGTGCCAGCAGTGAAGCGCGGGGAACACATCTGGAGACTGAAGCTTTCTTT
CASSEARGTHLETEAFF
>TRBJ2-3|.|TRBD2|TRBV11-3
TGTGCCAGCAGCTTAGGGCGGGGGAAAACAGATACGCAGTATTTT
CASSLGRGKTDTQYF
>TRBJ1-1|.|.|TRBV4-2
TGTGCCAGCAGCCTTTACAGGGCCATGAACACTGAAGCTTTCTTT
CASSLYRAMNTEAFF
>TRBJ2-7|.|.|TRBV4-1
TGCGCCAGCAGCCTTGACCTAAGGTCCTACGAGCAGTACTTC
CASSLDLRSYEQYF
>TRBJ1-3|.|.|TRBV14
TGTGCCAGCAGGCAAGGGGGATCTGGAAACACCATATATTTT
CASRQGGSGNTIYF
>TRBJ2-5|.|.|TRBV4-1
TGCGCCAGCAGTCGGCGAGACCAAGAGACCCAGTACTTC
CASSRRDQETQYF